This T cell receptor beta chain was identified during a study of T cell responses to AZD1222 COVID-19 vaccine. General study findings and limits: Nearly half of the spike-specific TCRs reportedly recognize variant regions that carry no mutations.

Using immunoSEQ multiplex PCR, the repertoire was profiled, and TCRdb retains in-frame clones only, with some absent. The sample has 90,000 to 100,000 clones, about 88% seen once. From germline, CDR1 is LNHDA and CDR2 SQIVND (reference sequence). V was pared by 7 bases and J by 4 bases, with 9 bases of the junction left unmatched. The CDR3 runs 14 residues. A word on this clone: The antigen is undetermined.

This TCR derives from an adult who received the AZD1222 COVID-19 vaccine. The sample in question was peripheral blood, obtained 28 days after the second AZD1222 dose. The chain recombines TRBV19 with TRBJ1-2; 7 bases are a match to TRBD1. The CDR3 DNA reads TGTGCCAGTAATGTACAGGGGACGAGCTATGGCTACACCTTC. It codes for CASNVQGTSYGYTF.